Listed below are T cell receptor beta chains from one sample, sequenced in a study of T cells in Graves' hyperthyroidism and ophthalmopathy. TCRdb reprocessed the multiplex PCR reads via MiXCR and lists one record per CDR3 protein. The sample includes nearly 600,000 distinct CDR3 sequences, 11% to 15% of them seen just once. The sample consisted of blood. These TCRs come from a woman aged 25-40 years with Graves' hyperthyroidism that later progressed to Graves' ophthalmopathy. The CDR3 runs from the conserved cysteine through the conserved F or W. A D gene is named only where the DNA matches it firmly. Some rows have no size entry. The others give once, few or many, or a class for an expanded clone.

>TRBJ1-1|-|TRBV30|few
TGTGCCTGGAGTGTGGGTTTGGGAGACAACACTGAAGCTTTCTTT
CAWSVGLGDNTEAFF
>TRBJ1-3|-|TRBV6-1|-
TGTGCCAGCAGTTCGGGGCCCTCTGGAAACACCATATATTTT
CASSSGPSGNTIYF
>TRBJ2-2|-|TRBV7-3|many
TGTGCCAGCAGCCCTCTGGCGTCACCCGGGGAGCTGTTTTTT
CASSPLASPGELFF
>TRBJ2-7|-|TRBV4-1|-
TGCGCCAGCAGCCAAGATTCGCAGGGTTCCTACGAGCAGTACTTC
CASSQDSQGSYEQYF
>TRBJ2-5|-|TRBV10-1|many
TGCGCCAGCAGTGAACGCAGGAACGAAGAGACCCAGTACTTC
CASSERRNEETQYF
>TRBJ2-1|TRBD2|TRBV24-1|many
TGTGCCACCAGTGAACGTAGCGGGGGCTCCTACAATGAGCAGTTCTTC
CATSERSGGSYNEQFF
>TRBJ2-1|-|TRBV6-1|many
TGTGCCAGCAGTGAAGTAATAGGAAATGAGCAGTTCTTC
CASSEVIGNEQFF
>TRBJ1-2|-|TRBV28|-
TGTGCCAGCAGCCAACAGGGTTCGGCATATGGCTACACCTTC
CASSQQGSAYGYTF
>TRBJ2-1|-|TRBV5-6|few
TGTGCCAGCAGCGGTTCGGCTGAGCAGTTCTTC
CASSGSAEQFF
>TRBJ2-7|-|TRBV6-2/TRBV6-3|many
TGTGCCAGCACAGGAGGGCCGGGCGAGCAGTACTTC
CASTGGPGEQYF
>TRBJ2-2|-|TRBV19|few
TGTGCCAGTGGTATTTCGGGCTACATTTTGGAGCTGTTTTTT
CASGISGYILELFF
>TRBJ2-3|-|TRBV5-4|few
TGTGCCAGCAGCTTGGGGTGGGAGGGCACAGATACGCAGTATTTT
CASSLGWEGTDTQYF
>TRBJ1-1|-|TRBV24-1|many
TGTGCCACCAGTATGAGTAACACTGAAGCTTTCTTT
CATSMSNTEAFF
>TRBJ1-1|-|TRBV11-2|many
TGTGCCAGCAGCTTGGAGGGGTGGGCCCGTGAAGCTTTCTTT
CASSLEGWAREAFF
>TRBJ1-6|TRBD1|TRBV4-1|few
TGCGCCAGCAGCCAATTCACAGGGGGCGAGAATTCACCCCTCCACTTT
CASSQFTGGENSPLHF
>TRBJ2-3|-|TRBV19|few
TGTGCCAGTAGGGGGGGCAGGGCCGGACTAGGACCAGATACGCAGTATTTT
CASRGGRAGLGPDTQYF
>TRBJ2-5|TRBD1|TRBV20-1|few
TGCAGTGCCCCTGACAGGGTCAAAGAGACCCAGTACTTC
CSAPDRVKETQYF
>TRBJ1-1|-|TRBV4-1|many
TGCGCCAGCAGCCAAAATCCTGGGGGGGGTACTGAAGCTTTCTTT
CASSQNPGGGTEAFF
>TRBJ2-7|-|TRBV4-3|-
TGCGCCAGCAGCCGGGGCATCTCTTACGAGCAGTACTTC
CASSRGISYEQYF
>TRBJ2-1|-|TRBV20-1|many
TGCAGTGCTAGTGAAGGGGAGTCCTACAATGAGCAGTTCTTC
CSASEGESYNEQFF
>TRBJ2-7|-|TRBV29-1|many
TGCAGCGTAGCGCCGGGACTGCACTCCTACGAGCAGTACTTC
CSVAPGLHSYEQYF
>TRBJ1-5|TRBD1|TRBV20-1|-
TGCAGTGCCTCCGGGACAGATAGCAATCAGCCCCAGCATTTT
CSASGTDSNQPQHF
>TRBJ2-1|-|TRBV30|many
TGTGCCTGGAGCGGAGGGAGACTAAAGAATGAGCAGTTCTTC
CAWSGGRLKNEQFF
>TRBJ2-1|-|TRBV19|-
TGTGCCAGTAGTCGGTCAGCTGCTACCTACAATGAGCAGTTCTTC
CASSRSAATYNEQFF
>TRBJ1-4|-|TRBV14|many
TGTGCCAGCAGCCAAGCGGGGCCGGTGAAGTCAACTAATGAAAAACTGTTTTTT
CASSQAGPVKSTNEKLFF